This is a list of T cell receptor beta chains from one sample in a study of blood T cell repertoires in COVID-19. Data came from immunoSEQ multiplex PCR; TCRdb stores just in-frame clones and leaves some out. Here the sample spans approximately 280,000 clones, approximately 89% being singletons. Sequencing was carried out using PBMCs or T cells enriched from blood (not recorded which). The receptor set was obtained from a woman aged 60-75 years who had recovered from COVID-19. Both conserved end residues are part of each CDR3. A D gene is named only where the DNA matches it firmly. Size tells how often a clone was seen (once, few, many) or the class of an expanded clone, and some rows leave it out.

-	TRBD2	TRBV6-1	TRBJ2-5	TGTGCCAGCAGTGCCACCACTAGCGGGGGATTAGAGACCCAGTACTTC	CASSATTSGGLETQYF
-	-	TRBV7-8	TRBJ1-2	TGTGCCAGCAGCCCGGGGTCGGGGGATGGCTACACCTTC	CASSPGSGDGYTF
-	-	TRBV28	TRBJ1-5	TGTGCCAGCAGCTCAGGGTTCGTCGGTAGCAATCAGCCCCAGCATTTT	CASSSGFVGSNQPQHF
-	TRBD1	TRBV7-9	TRBJ2-3	TGTGCCAGCAGCTGGACAGGTTCGGGTCCCGATACGCAGTATTTT	CASSWTGSGPDTQYF
-	-	TRBV11-1	TRBJ1-4	TGTGCCAGCAGCTCTACGGGGGTGATTTTT	CASSSTGVIF
-	-	TRBV7-9	TRBJ1-1	TGTGCCAGCAGCTTAGGTCAGAAAGCTTTCTTT	CASSLGQKAFF
-	-	TRBV6-6	TRBJ2-2	TGTGCCTCTTCCCACGGGACCGGGGAGCTGTTTTTT	CASSHGTGELFF
-	-	TRBV28	TRBJ1-1	TGTGCCAGCAGGGGGGGTTCTAGGAGGGCTTTCTTT	CASRGGSRRAFF
-	TRBD1	TRBV12-3/TRBV12-4	TRBJ1-2	TGTGCCAGCACGGGACAGGGTTACTATGGCTACACCTTC	CASTGQGYYGYTF
-	TRBD2	TRBV18	TRBJ2-1	TGTGCCAGCTCCCCGCCGCGGGGGGGCCGGGATGAGCAGTTCTTC	CASSPPRGGRDEQFF
-	-	TRBV19	TRBJ1-3	TGTGCCAGTAGTATAGACAGGGGAACTGGAAACACCATATATTTT	CASSIDRGTGNTIYF
-	-	TRBV5-1	TRBJ2-2	TGCGCCAGCAGCGCCCTAGAGGCCACCGGGGAGCTGTTTTTT	CASSALEATGELFF
-	TRBD1	TRBV27	TRBJ2-2	TGTGCCAGCAGTTTAACGCAGGGGGCTGGCACCGGGGAGCTGTTTTTT	CASSLTQGAGTGELFF
-	-	TRBV7-3	TRBJ2-1	TGTGCCAGCAGCCCAGGGGCGCGTCCGGAGGAGCAGTTCTTC	CASSPGARPEEQFF
-	-	TRBV11-3	TRBJ2-7	TGTGCCAGCAGCCACAGACGGCCCTCCTACGAGCAGTACTTC	CASSHRRPSYEQYF
-	-	TRBV7-9	TRBJ1-1	TGTGCCAGCAGCTTAGGACAGGCTAACACTGAAGCTTTCTTT	CASSLGQANTEAFF
-	-	TRBV7-8	TRBJ2-2	TGTGCCAGCACCTTTCTGATAGTTCGCACCGGGGAGCTGTTTTTT	CASTFLIVRTGELFF
-	TRBD2	TRBV9	TRBJ2-1	TGTGCCAGCAGCTTAGGACTAGCGGGGGGGAACAATGAGCAGTTCTTC	CASSLGLAGGNNEQFF
-	-	TRBV7-3	TRBJ1-3	TGTGCCAGCAGCCCCCAGGGTGGAAACACCATATATTTT	CASSPQGGNTIYF
-	-	TRBV29-1	TRBJ2-1	TGCAGCGGGGGACTCTTCCCGAATGAGCAGTTCTTC	CSGGLFPNEQFF
-	TRBD1	TRBV5-1	TRBJ2-2	TGCGCCAGCAGCACGGACAGGGCGAACACCGGGGAGCTGTTTTTT	CASSTDRANTGELFF
-	-	TRBV28	TRBJ2-5	TGTGCCAGCCACGGGGAGCTAGGAGAGACCCAGTACTTC	CASHGELGETQYF
-	-	TRBV27	TRBJ1-4	TGTGCCAGCAGTTCCCTAGGACAGTCTAATGAAAAACTGTTTTTT	CASSSLGQSNEKLFF
-	TRBD1	TRBV7-9	TRBJ2-1	TGTGCCAGCACCCCGACCAGGGACAGCGACAATGAGCAGTTCTTC	CASTPTRDSDNEQFF
-	TRBD1	TRBV5-4	TRBJ1-1	TGTGCCAGCAGCCCGGGGACAGCCCAACGAAACACTGAAGCTTTCTTT	CASSPGTAQRNTEAFF
-	-	TRBV12-3/TRBV12-4	TRBJ1-4	TGTGCCAGCAACTTATCGGGGGGGGAAAAACTGTTTTTT	CASNLSGGEKLFF
once	-	TRBV5-1	TRBJ2-2	TGCGCCAGCAGGGATCGGGGTGACACCGGGGAGCTGTTTTTT	CASRDRGDTGELFF
-	-	TRBV28	TRBJ2-2	TGTGCCAGCAGTTTCGGCAGGGCCGGCACCGGGGAGCTGTTTTTT	CASSFGRAGTGELFF
-	-	TRBV7-6	TRBJ1-4	TGTGCCAGCAGCTTAGATTGGCAGGGGATAGCTAATGAAAAACTGTTTTTT	CASSLDWQGIANEKLFF